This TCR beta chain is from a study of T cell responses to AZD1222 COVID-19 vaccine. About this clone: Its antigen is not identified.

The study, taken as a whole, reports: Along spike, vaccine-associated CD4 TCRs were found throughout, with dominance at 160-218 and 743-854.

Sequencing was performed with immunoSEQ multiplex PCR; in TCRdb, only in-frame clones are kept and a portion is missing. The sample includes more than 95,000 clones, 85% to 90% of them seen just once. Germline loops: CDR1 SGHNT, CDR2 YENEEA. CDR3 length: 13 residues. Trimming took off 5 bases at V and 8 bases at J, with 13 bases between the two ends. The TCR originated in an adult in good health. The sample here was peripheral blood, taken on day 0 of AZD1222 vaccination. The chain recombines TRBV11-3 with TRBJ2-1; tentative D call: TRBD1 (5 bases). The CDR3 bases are TGTGCCAGCAGCCGCAGGGCGGCGGATGAGCAGTTCTTC. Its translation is CASSRRAADEQFF.